What follows are 20 T cell receptor beta chains derived from one specimen sequenced in a study of blood T cell repertoires in COVID-19. Assay: immunoSEQ multiplex PCR; the TCRdb copy retains only in-frame clones and omits some. The data contain about 190,000 clones, roughly 86% of them singletons. Sequencing was done on a sample of PBMCs or T cells enriched from blood (not recorded which). These receptors were taken from a woman in her forties in a cohort exposed to, infected with or recovered from COVID-19 (not recorded which).

The chain links TRBV28 to TRBJ2-7; the D gene is possibly TRBD1 (6 bases). The ends were cut back, 6 bases at V and 3 bases at J, with 15 bases in the middle. CDR1 and CDR2 (germline): MDHEN, SYDVKM. CDR3 length: 14 amino acids. The CDR3, as DNA: TGTGCCAGCAGCCTTAACAGGGTAATCTACGAGCAGTACTTC. This translates into CASSLNRVIYEQYF.

This clone appeared once. This chain links TRBV7-8 with TRBJ1-1; possibly TRBD1 for D (6 bases). From germline, CDR1 is SGHVS and CDR2 FQNEAQ. CDR3 length: 15 amino acids. Trimming took 2 bases from V and 7 from J, leaving 17 bases between them. CDR3 amino acids: CASSLSRPGEGEAFF. As DNA, the CDR3 is TGTGCCAGCAGCTTAAGCCGTCCAGGGGAAGGTGAAGCTTTCTTT.

J is TRBJ1-5 and V is TRBV14; TRBD1 matches at 7 bases. There are 20 residues in the CDR3. J gave up 1 base and V 1 base, and 16 bases lay outside the gene matches. Germline V gene sequence: CDR1 SGHDN, CDR2 FVKESK. The CDR3 DNA follows: TGTGCCAGCAGCCAAGTGAGGACAGGCCCAAGAGGGGGAAGCAATCAGCCCCAGCATTTT. Its translation: CASSQVRTGPRGGSNQPQHF.

This clone was detected once. The V call is TRBV7-9, the J call TRBJ2-7; no clear D. This CDR3 comprises 13 residues. CDR1 is SEHNR, CDR2 FQNEAQ, per germline (reference sequence). Trimming pared 5 bases from V and 3 bases from J, leaving 11 bases between. The CDR3: CASSEQGDYEQYF. CDR3 DNA: TGTGCCAGCAGCGAACAAGGAGACTACGAGCAGTACTTC.

This sequence joins TRBV4-1 and TRBJ2-4, with D perhaps matching TRBD2 (5 bases). Looked up from germline, CDR1 is MGHRA and CDR2 is YSYEKL. The CDR3 is 14 amino acids. V was pared by 1 base and J by 9 bases, with 13 bases between. CDR3 in DNA: TGCGCCAGCAGCCAAGTGATGAGGGAACCCATTCAGTACTTC. Protein product: CASSQVMREPIQYF.

This chain uses TRBV6-5 with TRBJ1-5; the D is unclear. The CDR3 spans 13 residues. V dropped 6 bases and J dropped 0 bases, with 6 bases sitting between them. The germline V gene has CDR1 MNHEY and CDR2 SVGAGI. CDR3 protein: CASSSYSNQPQHF. The CDR3 nucleotides are TGTGCCAGCAGCTCTTATAGCAATCAGCCCCAGCATTTT.

This clone appeared a single time. The chain carries TRBV7-9 and TRBJ1-1; D is perhaps TRBD1 (5 bases). Trimming shortened V by 6 bases and J by 5 bases, and 16 bases separated the two germline ends. The germline V gene encodes CDR1 SEHNR and CDR2 FQNEAQ (reference sequence). The CDR3 is made up of 14 amino acids. CDR3 sequence (DNA): TGTGCCAGCAGTACCAGTGGGGCGCGGACTGAAGCTTTCTTT. It is translated as CASSTSGARTEAFF.

The chain recombines TRBV10-2 with TRBJ1-2; D is perhaps TRBD1 (5 bases). The CDR3 covers 13 residues. Deletions cut 6 bases from V and 4 bases from J, with 12 bases between. Germline values: CDR1 WSHSY, CDR2 SAAADI. CDR3 residues: CASRGQWGYGYTF. The CDR3 region has the DNA TGCGCCAGCAGGGGGCAGTGGGGCTATGGCTACACCTTC.

The chain links TRBV6-2 or TRBV6-3 to TRBJ2-5, with D perhaps TRBD1 (6 bases). CDR1 MNHEY and CDR2 SVGEGT come from the germline V gene. The CDR3 extends over 13 amino acids. Trimming left V 1 base short and J 4 bases short, with 7 bases between. CDR3 sequence (DNA): TGTGCCAGCAGTTACTACAGGGTAGAGACCCAGTACTTC. It codes for CASSYYRVETQYF.

The chain employs TRBV13 and TRBJ1-1; 10 bases are a match to TRBD1. Germline V lookup: CDR1 PRHDT, CDR2 FYEKMQ (reference sequence). Trimming cost V 5 bases and J 3 bases; bases outside gene matches: 6. The CDR3 covers 15 residues. This CDR3 is CASSTRQGAHTEAFF. The CDR3 DNA follows: TGTGCCAGCAGCACCCGACAGGGGGCGCACACTGAAGCTTTCTTT.

This chain uses TRBV9 with TRBJ1-1; TRBD1 might be the D (5 bases). This CDR3 is 15 amino acids long. Trimming pared 2 bases from V and 3 bases from J, leaving 14 bases between. Germline V CDR1 and CDR2: SGDLS, YYNGEE. Here the CDR3 DNA reads TGTGCCAGCAGCGTGTGGCCGGGGGGTGACACTGAAGCTTTCTTT. This codes for CASSVWPGGDTEAFF.

The chain joins TRBV15 to TRBJ1-3, with TRBD1 as a possible D gene (6 bases). CDR1 LNHNV and CDR2 YYDKDF come from the germline V gene (reference sequence). V lost 0 bases, J lost 6 bases, and 12 bases lay in between. This CDR3 has 15 amino acids. CDR3 residues: CATSRDQGIENTIYF. CDR3 DNA sequence: TGTGCCACCAGCAGAGATCAGGGGATTGAAAACACCATATATTTT.

The chain recombines TRBV12-3 or TRBV12-4 with TRBJ2-7; D perhaps matches TRBD1 (5 bases). The CDR3 consists of 13 residues. The V end was cut by 4 bases, the J end by 3 bases, with 10 bases between. The CDR3 sequence is CASSWGPNYEQYF. CDR3 in DNA: TGTGCCAGCAGTTGGGGCCCCAACTACGAGCAGTACTTC.

This clone was observed a handful of times. The chain uses TRBV6-5 and TRBJ1-4, with 9 bases that match TRBD1. Germline V gives CDR1 MNHEY, CDR2 SVGAGI. The CDR3 loop spans 14 amino acids. The trim removed 4 bases at V and 7 bases at J, leaving 4 bases unmatched. CDR3 protein: CASSLQGAGEKLFF. CDR3 in DNA: TGTGCCAGCAGTTTACAGGGGGCGGGTGAAAAACTGTTTTTT.

V usage is TRBV4-1 and J usage is TRBJ1-4; possible D gene TRBD1, 6 bases. The CDR3 has 16 amino acids. Germline values: CDR1 MGHRA, CDR2 YSYEKL. Trimming pared 4 bases from V and 7 bases from J, leaving 19 bases between. The CDR3 region has the DNA TGCGCCAGCAGCCTAAGACACGAGGGGGTGAGTGAAAAACTGTTTTTT. This gives the protein CASSLRHEGVSEKLFF.

This clone showed up just once. The CDR3 sequence: CASSPGQGAYLTNEKLFF. DNA for the CDR3: TGCGCCAGCAGCCCGGGACAGGGGGCCTATCTAACTAATGAAAAACTGTTTTTT. V and J are TRBV5-1 and TRBJ1-4, with TRBD1 identical over 12 bases. Germline values: CDR1 SGHRS, CDR2 YFSETQ. V dropped 4 bases and J dropped 1; count of bases not matched to a gene: 8. The CDR3 spans 18 residues.

This clone has just one count. This sequence joins TRBV5-4 and TRBJ2-5; 14 bases are shared with TRBD2. V gave up 4 bases and J gave up 3 bases; unmatched junction bases: 5. Germline V gene sequence: CDR1 SGHNT, CDR2 YYREEE (reference sequence). This CDR3 contains 16 residues. The CDR3 loop reads CASSPPTSGGEETQYF. DNA for the CDR3: TGTGCCAGCAGCCCACCGACTAGCGGGGGGGAAGAGACCCAGTACTTC.

The rearrangement joins TRBV14 to TRBJ1-4; D remains unclear. V dropped 3 bases and J dropped 2 bases, with 10 bases sitting between them. The CDR3 has 15 amino acids. Germline V gives CDR1 SGHDN, CDR2 FVKESK. CDR3 sequence reads: CASSHLLATNEKLFF. CDR3 nucleotide sequence: TGTGCCAGCAGCCACCTTCTAGCGACTAATGAAAAACTGTTTTTT. Together with reference TRBV14 and TRBJ1-4, the CDR3 gives the full variable domain: EAGVTQFPSHSVIEKGQTVTLRCDPISGHDNLYWYRRVMGKEIKFLLHFVKESKQDESGMPNNRFLAERTGGTYSTLKVQPAELEDSGVYFCASSHLLATNEKLFFGSGTQLSVL.

This clone was counted a single time. The V call is TRBV10-2, the J call TRBJ2-1; TRBD2 matches 9 bases. The CDR3 contains 14 residues. V lost 8 bases to trimming and J lost 7 bases; unmatched junction nucleotides: 9. CDR1 is WSHSY, CDR2 SAAADI, per germline. The CDR3 DNA sequence: TGCGCCAGCTCGGCCAGCGGGAGGTCAAATGAGCAGTTCTTC. Translating gives CASSASGRSNEQFF.

J is TRBJ2-5 and V is TRBV4-3; 12 bases fit TRBD2. The CDR3 loop spans 17 amino acids. V lost 2 bases to trimming and J lost 5 bases; unmatched junction nucleotides: 9. Germline CDR1 reads LGHNA; CDR2 reads YSLEER. CDR3 loop: CASSQSRLAGEGETQYF. The CDR3 DNA follows: TGCGCCAGCAGCCAAAGCCGACTAGCGGGAGAGGGGGAGACCCAGTACTTC.